This entry features one TCR beta chain sequence. V was clipped by 4 bases and J by 5 bases, with 9 bases between them. CDR3 length: 13 residues. CDR1 and CDR2 (germline): MDHEN, SYDVKM. Seattle patient enrollment occurred during active infection, with longitudinal follow-up thereafter. This sample stems from a study of blood T cell repertoires in COVID-19. The overall study: Acute-phase and convalescent COVID-19 samples originated in the United States, Italy and Spain. PBMCs, B-cell-depleted T cells, or T cells were the source of the cDNA or gDNA that made up the material.

The data were produced by immunoSEQ multiplex PCR, yet TCRdb's version contains in-frame clones alone and is incomplete. The data contain 440,000 or so clones, about 88% of them singletons. Sequenced input: peripheral blood. The sequence was collected from a woman aged 40 to 50 with COVID-19, enrolled during active disease. V usage is TRBV28 and J usage is TRBJ1-5; D not resolved. CDR3 sequence (DNA): TGTGCCAGCAGTTCTTTCGGTTATCAGCCCCAGCATTTT. This gives the protein CASSSFGYQPQHF.